This T cell receptor beta chain is drawn from a study of identical twins. CDR3 length: 11 amino acids. Trimming removed 7 bases from V and 6 bases from J, with 8 bases in between. CDR1 and CDR2 (germline): MGHDK, SYGVNS. This clonotype was counted only a few times. TCRdb re-analysed the 5' RACE reads in MiXCR, keeping a single row per CDR3 protein. The sample yields about 690,000 distinct CDR3 sequences, 5.5% to 6.5% seen once. This receptor was taken from a man in his late teens or twenties in good health. Sequencing was carried out using naive T cells sorted from blood. This chain connects TRBV25-1 to TRBJ2-3; a weak D match, TRBD2 (5 bases). CDR3 in amino acids: CASTGYDTQYF. Here the CDR3 DNA reads TGTGCCAGCACGGGATATGATACGCAGTATTTT.